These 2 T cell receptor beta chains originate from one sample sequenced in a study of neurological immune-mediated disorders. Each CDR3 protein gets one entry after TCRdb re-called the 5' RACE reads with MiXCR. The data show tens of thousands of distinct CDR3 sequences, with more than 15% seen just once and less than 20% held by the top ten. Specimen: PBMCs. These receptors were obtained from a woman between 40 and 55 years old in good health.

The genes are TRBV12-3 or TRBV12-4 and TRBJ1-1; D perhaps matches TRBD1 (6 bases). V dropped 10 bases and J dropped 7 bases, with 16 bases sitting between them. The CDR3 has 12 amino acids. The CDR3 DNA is TGTGCCATCAGCTTTGGGGGCAATGAAGCTTTCTTT. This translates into CAISFGGNEAFF.

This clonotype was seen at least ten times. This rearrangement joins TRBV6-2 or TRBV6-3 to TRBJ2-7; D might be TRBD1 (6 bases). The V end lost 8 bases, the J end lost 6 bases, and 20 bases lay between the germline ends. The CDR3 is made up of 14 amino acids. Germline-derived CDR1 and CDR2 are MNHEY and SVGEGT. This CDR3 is CASSPRGGSGEQYF. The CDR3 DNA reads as TGTGCCAGCTCACCTCGAGGGGGAAGTGGCGAGCAGTACTTC.